The 5 T cell receptor beta chains below come from one sample, sequenced in a study of blood T cells in healthy people across ages (dated by TCRdb to 2013 to 2016). Preparation of the library involved 5' RACE. TCRdb names Illumina HiSeq 2500 as the instrument used. A second PCR of roughly 7 to 12 cycles was performed with a sample-barcoded 5' primer and a J-beta primer mix. In TCRdb, the public reads were trimmed at Q25 with fastp and aligned with MiXCR, with productive beta chains retained. A single entry per CDR3 protein holds the most common genes and DNA from its merged rows. The sample has roughly 700,000 distinct CDR3 sequences on record, 49% of them singletons. The ten biggest clones cover around a third of the sample. The sequenced sample consisted of blood. These receptors were collected from a woman aged 60 to 75 in good health.

The chain recombines TRBV2 with TRBJ2-1; 10 bases are a match to TRBD1. The closer fit of TRBJ2-7 to the DNA end suggests the J call may be wrong. Germline V gives CDR1 SNHLY, CDR2 FYNNEI. The CDR3 covers 15 residues. The CDR3 bases are TGTGCCAGCAGTGAAATTGGACAGGGGGGCAATGAGCAGTACTTC. It codes for CASSEIGQGGNEQYF.

The J gene is TRBJ2-3, the V gene TRBV20-1; maybe TRBD2 (5 bases). The V and J ends lost 5 bases and 4 bases respectively, with 13 bases between them. The CDR3 runs 13 residues. Germline V CDR1 and CDR2: DFQATT, SNEGSKA (reference sequence). CDR3 sequence reads: CSAFPLDSDTQYF. The DNA of the CDR3 is TGCAGTGCTTTTCCACTAGACTCAGATACGCAGTATTTT.

The V and J genes are TRBV5-6 and TRBJ2-1; D possibly corresponds to TRBD2 (6 bases). CDR1 and CDR2 from the germline V gene are SGHDT and YYEEEE. The CDR3 totals 13 residues. The V gene lost 5 bases and the J gene lost 10 bases, with 16 bases spanning the gap. The CDR3 protein is CASRSGENREQFF. CDR3 coding DNA: TGTGCCAGCAGATCGGGGGAGAATCGAGAGCAGTTCTTC.

The chain has TRBV24-1 and TRBJ2-7, with 9 bases matching TRBD1. V shed 2 bases, J shed 5 bases, and the junction held 6 bases outside the gene matches. CDR3 length: 15 amino acids. Germline V gene data show CDR1 as KGHDR and CDR2 as SFDVKD. CDR3 DNA sequence: TGTGCCACCAGTGATTCCGGGACAGGGCAAGACGAGCAGTACTTC. Translation gives CATSDSGTGQDEQYF.

This clonotype turned up a few times. J is TRBJ2-5 and V is TRBV6-2 or TRBV6-3; 10 bases line up with TRBD2. The germline V gene encodes CDR1 MNHEY and CDR2 SVGEGT. CDR3 size: 14 residues. Trimming removed 6 bases from V and 6 bases from J; junction bases left unmatched: 7. CDR3 region: CASSKTSGEKTQYF. The DNA of the CDR3 is TGTGCCAGCAGCAAAACTAGCGGGGAGAAGACCCAGTACTTC.